This T cell receptor beta chain was documented in a study of tumor-infiltrating lymphocytes in primary liver carcinoma (dated by TCRdb to about 2017). With regard to the full study: Between late 2015 and March 2016, roughly 5 patients in China with histopathologically diagnosed primary liver carcinoma had their tumors surgically resected. Of the five patients (three men and two women, aged 30 to 69 years), four had hepatocellular carcinoma and one had combined HCC and intrahepatic cholangiocarcinoma. Tumors of the five patients were stage T1-T3 N0M0 with maximum diameters of roughly 4.2 to 11 cm. Each sample produced roughly 3.65 to 8 million productive TCRbeta reads, and read depth showed no significant difference between tissue types. The study combined TCRbeta repertoire sequencing, expression microarrays and whole-exome sequencing across five regions of each liver tumor, with adjacent normal tissue and blood. A total of some 35 specimens from 5 patients underwent TCRbeta repertoire sequencing, comprising around 25 tumor regions, 5 adjacent noncancerous liver tissues and 5 peripheral blood samples. High reproducibility was observed for the technical replicate repertoires, with mean shared-clone rates near 0.89 and correlation coefficients above 0.95.

Including cysteine and phenylalanine, the CDR3 has 13 amino acids. The DNA shown is the 39-base CDR3, in frame from base 1. CDR1 GTSNPN and CDR2 SVGIG were looked up in the germline V gene (reference sequence). Between the V and J ends, shortened by 4 bases and 3 bases respectively, the junction contains 10 bases. What the study reported, not specific to this receptor: The top 250 clones accounted for a significantly greater share of the repertoire in tumors than in blood (p = 0.039). Repertoire overlap was found to be higher between tumor regions (mean approximately 35%) than between tumor-adjacent (roughly 17%) or tumor-blood (about 14%) pairs, consistent with antigen-driven expansion. With just a handful of patients in the study, the authors point out that the findings should be validated in a larger study. Only the TCR beta chain was sequenced, so true repertoire diversity is likely underestimated because unpaired alpha chains were not captured. Comparison of CD4+ and CD8+ T cell repertoires was precluded by the use of bulk unsorted samples.

Concerning this clonotype: What this receptor recognizes is not known. Qualities for individual bases were not recorded, and no much larger clone is one base off.

TRIzol reagent was used to extract blood RNA from unsorted whole blood, while the DNeasy Blood & Tissue kit provided the germline DNA. At the time of sampling, the patients were treatment-naive and had chronic HBV infection. About 3.6 milliliters of peripheral blood were collected into K2EDTA tubes before surgery. Using a constant-region primer and ProtoScript II reverse transcriptase, TCRbeta-specific cDNA was reverse-transcribed from about 460 ng total RNA. TCRbeta libraries were built with three nested multiplex PCR rounds, a slightly modified ARM-PCR procedure. Each of the first two PCR rounds ran for roughly 9 cycles using multiplex TRBV1-TRBV30 forward primers together with a Cbeta reverse primer. Sample barcodes and Illumina adapters were attached in a final 25-cycle PCR using Deep VentR polymerase. Amplicons of 200-500 bp were gel-purified with a QIAquick gel extraction kit before sequencing. The TCRbeta amplicons were sequenced with 250-bp paired-end reads on an Illumina HiSeq 2500. For the original study's pipeline: Trimmomatic v0.33 was used to quality-trim the reads, and FLASH v1.2.11 was used to merge paired reads so that full CDR3 sequences could be recovered. V, D and J germline segments were assigned to the rearranged TCRbeta sequences using MiGEC v1.2.1b. Clonotype statistics and Shannon-Wiener diversity indices were computed with VDJtools v1.0.0. Except for diversity analysis, only the 250 most abundant clonotypes of each sample were used in subsequent analyses to reduce sampling bias. TCRdb reran the public reads through fastp at Q25 and MiXCR, keeping productive beta chains. Each CDR3 protein appears once, grouped with its most common genes and DNA. The V and J calls here are based on TCRdb, not the publication. In this sample the table shows a few hundred thousand distinct CDR3 sequences, approximately 58% of which occur a single time. 15% to 20% of the sample is held by the ten biggest clonotypes.

The sequence derives from a woman in her thirties with primary liver carcinoma and hepatitis B virus infection. This receptor chain uses TRBV30 and TRBJ1-5, with no reliable assignment of the D segment. The material sequenced was peripheral blood. The nucleotide sequence is TGTGCCTGGACCCGGGCCCCCAATCAGCCCCAGCATTTT. This gives the protein CAWTRAPNQPQHF.